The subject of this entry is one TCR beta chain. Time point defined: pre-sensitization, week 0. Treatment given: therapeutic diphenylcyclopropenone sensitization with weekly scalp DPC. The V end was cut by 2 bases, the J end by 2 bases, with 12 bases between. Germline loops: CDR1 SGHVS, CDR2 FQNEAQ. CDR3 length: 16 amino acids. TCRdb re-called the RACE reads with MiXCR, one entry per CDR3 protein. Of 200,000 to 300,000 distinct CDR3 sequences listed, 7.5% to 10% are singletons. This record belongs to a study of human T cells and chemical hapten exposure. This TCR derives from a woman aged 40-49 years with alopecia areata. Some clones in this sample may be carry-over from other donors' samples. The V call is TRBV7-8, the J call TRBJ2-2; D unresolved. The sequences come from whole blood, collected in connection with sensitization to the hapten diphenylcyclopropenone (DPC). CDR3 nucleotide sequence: TGTGCCAGCAGCTTATTTGTAGGAACAAACACCGGGGAGCTGTTTTTT. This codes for CASSLFVGTNTGELFF.